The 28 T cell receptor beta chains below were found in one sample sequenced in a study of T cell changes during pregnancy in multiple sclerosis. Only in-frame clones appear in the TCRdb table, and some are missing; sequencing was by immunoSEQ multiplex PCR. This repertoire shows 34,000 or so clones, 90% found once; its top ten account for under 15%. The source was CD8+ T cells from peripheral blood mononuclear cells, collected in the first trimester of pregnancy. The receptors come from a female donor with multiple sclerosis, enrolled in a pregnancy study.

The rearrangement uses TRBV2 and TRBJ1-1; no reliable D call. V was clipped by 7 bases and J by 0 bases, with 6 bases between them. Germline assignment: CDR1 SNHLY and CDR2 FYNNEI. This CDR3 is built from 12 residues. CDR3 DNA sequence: TGTGCCAGCATCCGAGTGAACACTGAAGCTTTCTTT. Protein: CASIRVNTEAFF.

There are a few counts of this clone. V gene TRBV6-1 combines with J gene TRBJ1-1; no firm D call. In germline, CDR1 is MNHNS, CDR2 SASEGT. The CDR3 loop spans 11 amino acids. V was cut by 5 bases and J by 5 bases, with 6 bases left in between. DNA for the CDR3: TGTGCCAGCAGTCCCGGGACTGAAGCTTTCTTT. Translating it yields CASSPGTEAFF.

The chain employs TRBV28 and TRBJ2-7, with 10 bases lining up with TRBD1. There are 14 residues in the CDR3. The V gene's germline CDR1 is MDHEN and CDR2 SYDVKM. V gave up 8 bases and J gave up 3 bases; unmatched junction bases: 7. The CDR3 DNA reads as TGTGCCAGCCTTCCGGGACAGGGGAGCTACGAGCAGTACTTC. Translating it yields CASLPGQGSYEQYF.

The CDR3 bases are TGTGCCAGCAGCTTTGTAGCGGACAGGGGGCTCAATGAGCAGTTCTTC. Amino acids: CASSFVADRGLNEQFF. The V gene is TRBV5-5, the J gene TRBJ2-1; 11 nucleotides match TRBD1. Germline loops: CDR1 SGHKS, CDR2 YYEKEE (reference sequence). Germline trimming cut 2 bases from V and 6 bases from J; bases unmatched to any gene: 7. The CDR3 sequence is 16 residues long.

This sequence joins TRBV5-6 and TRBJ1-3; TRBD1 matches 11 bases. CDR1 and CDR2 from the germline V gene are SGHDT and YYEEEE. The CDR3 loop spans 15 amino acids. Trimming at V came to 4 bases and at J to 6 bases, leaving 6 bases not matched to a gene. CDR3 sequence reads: CASSLRTGGLNTIYF. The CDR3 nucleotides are TGTGCCAGCAGCCTACGGACAGGGGGCTTAAACACCATATATTTT.

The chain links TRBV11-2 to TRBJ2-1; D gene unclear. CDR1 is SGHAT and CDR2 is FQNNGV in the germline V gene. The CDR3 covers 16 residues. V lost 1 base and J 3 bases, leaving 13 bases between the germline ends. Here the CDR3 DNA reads TGTGCCAGCAGCTTAGCAGGTACAGAAAACTACAATGAGCAGTTCTTC. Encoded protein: CASSLAGTENYNEQFF.

CDR3 sequence reads: CASSPGQGRETQYF. The CDR3 DNA sequence: TGTGCCAGCAGCCCGGGACAGGGGAGGGAGACCCAGTACTTC. J is TRBJ2-5 and V is TRBV14; TRBD1 matches at 10 bases. The V gene end was trimmed by 4 bases and the J gene end by 5 bases; junction bases not matched to a gene: 4. Germline assignment: CDR1 SGHDN and CDR2 FVKESK. The length of the CDR3 is 14 residues.

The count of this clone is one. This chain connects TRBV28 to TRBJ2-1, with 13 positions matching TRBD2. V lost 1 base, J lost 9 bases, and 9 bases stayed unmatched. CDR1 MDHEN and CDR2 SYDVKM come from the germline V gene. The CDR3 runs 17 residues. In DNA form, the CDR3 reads TGTGCCAGCAGTTTATCTCGGACTAGCGGGGGCCAGAGTGAGCAGTTCTTC. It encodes CASSLSRTSGGQSEQFF.

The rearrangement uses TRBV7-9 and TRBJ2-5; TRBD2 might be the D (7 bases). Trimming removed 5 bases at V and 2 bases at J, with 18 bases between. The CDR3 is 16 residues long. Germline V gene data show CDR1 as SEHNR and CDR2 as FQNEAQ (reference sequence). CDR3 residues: CASSAGDTLSQETQYF. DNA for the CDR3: TGTGCCAGCAGCGCGGGGGACACCTTGTCACAAGAGACCCAGTACTTC. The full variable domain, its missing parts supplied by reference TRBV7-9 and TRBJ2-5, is DTGVSQNPRHKITKRGQNVTFRCDPISEHNRLYWYRQTLGQGPEFLTYFQNEAQLEKSRLLSDRFSAERPKGSFSTLEIQRTEQGDSAMYLCASSAGDTLSQETQYFGPGTRLLVL.

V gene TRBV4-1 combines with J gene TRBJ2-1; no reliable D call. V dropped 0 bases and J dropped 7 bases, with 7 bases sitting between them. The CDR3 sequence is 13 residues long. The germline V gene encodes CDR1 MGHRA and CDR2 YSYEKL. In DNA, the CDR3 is TGCGCCAGCAGCCAAGAGAGGTGGAATGAGCAGTTCTTC. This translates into CASSQERWNEQFF.

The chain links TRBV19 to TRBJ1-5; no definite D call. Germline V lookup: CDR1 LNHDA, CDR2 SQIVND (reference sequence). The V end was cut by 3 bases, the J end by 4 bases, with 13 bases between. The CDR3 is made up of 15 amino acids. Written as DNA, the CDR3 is TGTGCCAGTAGTATCTTGGAGGTAGGGAATCAGCCCCAGCATTTT. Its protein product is CASSILEVGNQPQHF.

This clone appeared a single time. The CDR3: CASSYWQGNEQYF. CDR3 nucleotide sequence: TGTGCCAGCAGTTACTGGCAGGGTAACGAGCAGTACTTC. This chain uses TRBV6-5 with TRBJ2-7; tentatively, D is TRBD1 (5 bases). Germline values: CDR1 MNHEY, CDR2 SVGAGI. This CDR3 region has 13 residues. Trimming stripped 1 base from V and 5 bases from J, with 9 bases between.

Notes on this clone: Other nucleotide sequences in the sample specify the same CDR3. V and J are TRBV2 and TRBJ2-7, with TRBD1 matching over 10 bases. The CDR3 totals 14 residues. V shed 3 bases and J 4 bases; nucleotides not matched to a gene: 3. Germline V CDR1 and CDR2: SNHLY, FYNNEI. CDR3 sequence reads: CASSDLGQGYEQYF. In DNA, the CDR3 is TGTGCCAGCAGTGATCTGGGACAGGGGTACGAGCAGTACTTC. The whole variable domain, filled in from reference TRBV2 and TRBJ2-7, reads EPEVTQTPSHQVTQMGQEVILRCVPISNHLYFYWYRQILGQKVEFLVSFYNNEISEKSEIFDDQFSVERPDGSNFTLKIRSTKLEDSAMYFCASSDLGQGYEQYFGPGTRLTVT.

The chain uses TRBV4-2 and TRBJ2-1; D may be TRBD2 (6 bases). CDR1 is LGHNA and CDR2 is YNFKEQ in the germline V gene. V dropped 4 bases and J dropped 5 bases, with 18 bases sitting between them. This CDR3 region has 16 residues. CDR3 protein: CASSPDGVAVHNEQFF. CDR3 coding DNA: TGTGCCAGCAGCCCCGACGGGGTAGCGGTTCACAATGAGCAGTTCTTC.

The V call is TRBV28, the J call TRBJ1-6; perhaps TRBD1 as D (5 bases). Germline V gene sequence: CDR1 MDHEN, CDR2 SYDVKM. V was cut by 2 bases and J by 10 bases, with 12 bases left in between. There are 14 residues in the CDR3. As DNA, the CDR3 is TGTGCCAGCAGTTTAGCGGGGGAGGAATCACCCCTCCACTTT. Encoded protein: CASSLAGEESPLHF.

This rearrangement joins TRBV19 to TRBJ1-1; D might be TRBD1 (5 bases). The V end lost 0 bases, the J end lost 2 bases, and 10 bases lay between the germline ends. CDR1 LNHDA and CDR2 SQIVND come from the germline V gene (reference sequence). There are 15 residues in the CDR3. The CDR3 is CASSIDGHTNTEAFF. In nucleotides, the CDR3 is TGTGCCAGTAGTATAGATGGACACACAAACACTGAAGCTTTCTTT. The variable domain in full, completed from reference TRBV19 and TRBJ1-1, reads DGGITQSPKYLFRKEGQNVTLSCEQNLNHDAMYWYRQDPGQGLRLIYYSQIVNDFQKGDIAEGYSVSREKKESFPLTVTSAQKNPTAFYLCASSIDGHTNTEAFFGQGTRLTVV.

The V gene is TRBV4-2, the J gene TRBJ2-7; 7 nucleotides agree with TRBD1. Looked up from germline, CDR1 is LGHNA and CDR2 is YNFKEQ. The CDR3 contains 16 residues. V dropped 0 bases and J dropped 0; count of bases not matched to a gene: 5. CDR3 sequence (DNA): TGTGCCAGCAGCCAAGATCTCGGGGACAGCTCCTACGAGCAGTACTTC. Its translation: CASSQDLGDSSYEQYF.

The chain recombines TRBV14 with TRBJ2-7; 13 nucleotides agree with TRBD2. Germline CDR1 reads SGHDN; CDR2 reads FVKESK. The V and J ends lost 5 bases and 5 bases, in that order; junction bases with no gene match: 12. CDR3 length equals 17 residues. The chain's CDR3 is CASSYPAGLAGSHEQYF. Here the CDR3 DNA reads TGTGCCAGCAGCTATCCGGCGGGACTAGCGGGATCCCACGAGCAGTACTTC.

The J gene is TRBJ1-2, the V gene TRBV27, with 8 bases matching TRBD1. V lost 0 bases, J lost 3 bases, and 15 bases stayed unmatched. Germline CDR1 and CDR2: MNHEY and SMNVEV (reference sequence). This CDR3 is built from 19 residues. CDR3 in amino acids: CASSLSYRRQGSMDYGYTF. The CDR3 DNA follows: TGTGCCAGCAGTTTATCGTACCGGAGACAGGGGAGCATGGACTATGGCTACACCTTC.

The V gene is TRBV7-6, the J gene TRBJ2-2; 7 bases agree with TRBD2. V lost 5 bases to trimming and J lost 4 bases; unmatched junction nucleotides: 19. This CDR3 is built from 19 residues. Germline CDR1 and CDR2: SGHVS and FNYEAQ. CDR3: CASSPVGRAPGGGTGELFF. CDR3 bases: TGTGCCAGCAGCCCGGTAGGGAGGGCCCCTGGCGGGGGCACCGGGGAGCTGTTTTTT.

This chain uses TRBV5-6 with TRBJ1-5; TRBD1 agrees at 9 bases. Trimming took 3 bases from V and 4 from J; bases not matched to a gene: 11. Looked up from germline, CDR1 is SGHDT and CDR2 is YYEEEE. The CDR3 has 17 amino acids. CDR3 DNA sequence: TGTGCCAGCAGCTCGGGACAGGGTAATCCCGTAAATCAGCCCCAGCATTTT. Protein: CASSSGQGNPVNQPQHF.

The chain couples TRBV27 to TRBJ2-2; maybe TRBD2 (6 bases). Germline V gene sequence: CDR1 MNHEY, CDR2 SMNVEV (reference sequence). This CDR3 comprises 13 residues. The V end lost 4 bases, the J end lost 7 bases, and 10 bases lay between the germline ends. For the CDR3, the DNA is TGTGCCAGCAGTTCTCTAGCGTACGGGGAGCTGTTTTTT. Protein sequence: CASSSLAYGELFF.

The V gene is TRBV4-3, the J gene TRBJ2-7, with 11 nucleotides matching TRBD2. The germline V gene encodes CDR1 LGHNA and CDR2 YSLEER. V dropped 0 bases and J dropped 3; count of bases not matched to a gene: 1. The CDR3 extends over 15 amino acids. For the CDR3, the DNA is TGCGCCAGCAGCCAAGATACTAGCGGGGGCTACGAGCAGTACTTC. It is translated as CASSQDTSGGYEQYF.

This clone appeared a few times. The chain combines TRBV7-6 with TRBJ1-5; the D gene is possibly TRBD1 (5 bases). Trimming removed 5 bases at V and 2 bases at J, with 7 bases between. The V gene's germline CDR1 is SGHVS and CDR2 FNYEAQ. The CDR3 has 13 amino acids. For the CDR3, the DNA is TGTGCCAGCAGCGTACAGGGCAATCAGCCCCAGCATTTT. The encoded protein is CASSVQGNQPQHF.

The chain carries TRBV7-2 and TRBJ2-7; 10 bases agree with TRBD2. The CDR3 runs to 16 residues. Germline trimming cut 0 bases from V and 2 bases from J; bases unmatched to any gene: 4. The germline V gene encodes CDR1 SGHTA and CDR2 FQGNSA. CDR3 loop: CASSLAGTSEAYEQYF. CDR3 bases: TGTGCCAGCAGCTTAGCCGGGACTAGCGAAGCCTACGAGCAGTACTTC.

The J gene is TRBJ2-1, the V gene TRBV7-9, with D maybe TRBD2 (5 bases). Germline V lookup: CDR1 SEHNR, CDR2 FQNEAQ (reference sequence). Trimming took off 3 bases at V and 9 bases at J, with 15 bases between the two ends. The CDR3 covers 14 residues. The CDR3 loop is CASSFGGSFSEQFF. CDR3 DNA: TGTGCCAGCAGCTTCGGCGGGTCATTCAGTGAGCAGTTCTTC. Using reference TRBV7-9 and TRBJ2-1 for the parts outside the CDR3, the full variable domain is DTGVSQNPRHKITKRGQNVTFRCDPISEHNRLYWYRQTLGQGPEFLTYFQNEAQLEKSRLLSDRFSAERPKGSFSTLEIQRTEQGDSAMYLCASSFGGSFSEQFFGPGTRLTVL.

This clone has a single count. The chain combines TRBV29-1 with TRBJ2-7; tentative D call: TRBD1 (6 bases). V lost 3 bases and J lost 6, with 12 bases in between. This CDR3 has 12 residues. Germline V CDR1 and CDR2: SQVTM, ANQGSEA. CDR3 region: CSVDLGRGEQYF. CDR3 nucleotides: TGCAGCGTTGACTTAGGCAGGGGCGAGCAGTACTTC.

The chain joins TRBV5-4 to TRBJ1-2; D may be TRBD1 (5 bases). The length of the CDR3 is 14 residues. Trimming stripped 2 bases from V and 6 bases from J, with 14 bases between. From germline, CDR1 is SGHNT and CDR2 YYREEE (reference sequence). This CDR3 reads CASSFYGGGDGYTF. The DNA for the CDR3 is TGTGCCAGCAGCTTCTACGGGGGTGGGGATGGCTACACCTTC.